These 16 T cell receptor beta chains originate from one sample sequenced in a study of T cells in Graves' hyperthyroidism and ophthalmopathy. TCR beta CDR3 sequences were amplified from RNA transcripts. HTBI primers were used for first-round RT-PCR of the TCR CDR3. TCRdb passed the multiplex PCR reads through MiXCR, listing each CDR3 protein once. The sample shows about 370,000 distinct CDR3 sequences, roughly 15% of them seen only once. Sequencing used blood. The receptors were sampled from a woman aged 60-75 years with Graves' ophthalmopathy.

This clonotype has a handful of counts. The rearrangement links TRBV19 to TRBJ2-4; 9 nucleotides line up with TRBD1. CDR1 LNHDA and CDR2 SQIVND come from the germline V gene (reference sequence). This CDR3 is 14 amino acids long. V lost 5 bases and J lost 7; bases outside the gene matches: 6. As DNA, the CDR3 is TGTGCCAGTAGTCGGGACAGGGTAGGGAACATTCAGTACTTC. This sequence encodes CASSRDRVGNIQYF.

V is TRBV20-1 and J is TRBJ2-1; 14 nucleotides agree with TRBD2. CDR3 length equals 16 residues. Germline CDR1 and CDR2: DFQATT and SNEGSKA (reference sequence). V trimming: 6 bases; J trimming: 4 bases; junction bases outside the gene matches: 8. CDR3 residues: CSARLAGGAPYNEQFF. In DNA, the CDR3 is TGCAGTGCCCGACTAGCGGGAGGGGCTCCATACAATGAGCAGTTCTTC.

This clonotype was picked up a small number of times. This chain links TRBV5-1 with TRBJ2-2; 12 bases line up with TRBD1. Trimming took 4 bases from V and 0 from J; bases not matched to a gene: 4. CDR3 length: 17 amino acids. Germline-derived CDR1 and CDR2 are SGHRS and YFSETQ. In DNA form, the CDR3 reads TGCGCCAGCAGCAGGGGACAGGGGGCGTCGAACACCGGGGAGCTGTTTTTT. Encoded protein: CASSRGQGASNTGELFF. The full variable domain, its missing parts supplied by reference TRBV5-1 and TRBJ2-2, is KAGVTQTPRYLIKTRGQQVTLSCSPISGHRSVSWYQQTPGQGLQFLFEYFSETQRNKGNFPGRFSGRQFSNSRSEMNVSTLELGDSALYLCASSRGQGASNTGELFFGEGSRLTVL.

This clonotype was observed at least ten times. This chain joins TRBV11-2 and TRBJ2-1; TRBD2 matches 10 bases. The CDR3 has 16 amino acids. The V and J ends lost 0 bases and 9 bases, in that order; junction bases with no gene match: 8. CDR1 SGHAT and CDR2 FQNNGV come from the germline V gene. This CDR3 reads CASSLDRAGGYVEQFF. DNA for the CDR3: TGTGCCAGCAGCTTAGATCGAGCGGGAGGGTATGTTGAGCAGTTCTTC.

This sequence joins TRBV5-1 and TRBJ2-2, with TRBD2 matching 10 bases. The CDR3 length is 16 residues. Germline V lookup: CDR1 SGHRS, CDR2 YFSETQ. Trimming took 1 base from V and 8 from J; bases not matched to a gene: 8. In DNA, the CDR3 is TGCGCCAGCAGCTTGTGGCTAGCGGGAGAAGGTGGGGAGCTGTTTTTT. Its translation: CASSLWLAGEGGELFF. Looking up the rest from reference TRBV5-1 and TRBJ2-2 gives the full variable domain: KAGVTQTPRYLIKTRGQQVTLSCSPISGHRSVSWYQQTPGQGLQFLFEYFSETQRNKGNFPGRFSGRQFSNSRSEMNVSTLELGDSALYLCASSLWLAGEGGELFFGEGSRLTVL.

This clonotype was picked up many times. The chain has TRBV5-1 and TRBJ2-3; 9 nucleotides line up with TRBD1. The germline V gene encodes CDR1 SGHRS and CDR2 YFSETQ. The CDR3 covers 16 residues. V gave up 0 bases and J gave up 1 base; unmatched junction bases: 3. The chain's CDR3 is CASSLGTGAGTDTQYF. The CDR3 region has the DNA TGCGCCAGCAGCTTGGGGACAGGGGCCGGCACAGATACGCAGTATTTT.

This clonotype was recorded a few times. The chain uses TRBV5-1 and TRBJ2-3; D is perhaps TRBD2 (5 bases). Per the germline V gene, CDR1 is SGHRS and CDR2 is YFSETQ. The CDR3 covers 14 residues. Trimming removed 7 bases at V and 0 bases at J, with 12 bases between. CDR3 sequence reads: CASAQQRSTDTQYF. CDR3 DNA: TGCGCCAGCGCCCAGCAGCGGAGCACAGATACGCAGTATTTT.

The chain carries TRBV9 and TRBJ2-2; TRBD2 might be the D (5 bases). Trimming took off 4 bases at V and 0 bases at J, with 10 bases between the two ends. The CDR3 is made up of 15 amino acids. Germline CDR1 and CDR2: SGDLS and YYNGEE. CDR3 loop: CASSSEGSNTGELFF. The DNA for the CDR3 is TGTGCCAGCAGCAGCGAGGGATCGAACACCGGGGAGCTGTTTTTT.

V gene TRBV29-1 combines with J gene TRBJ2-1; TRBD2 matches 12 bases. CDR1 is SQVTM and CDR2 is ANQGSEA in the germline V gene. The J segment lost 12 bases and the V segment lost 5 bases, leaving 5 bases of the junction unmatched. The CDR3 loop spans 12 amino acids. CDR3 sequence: CSVPSSGRGQFF. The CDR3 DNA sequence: TGCAGCGTTCCGTCTAGCGGGAGGGGGCAGTTCTTC.

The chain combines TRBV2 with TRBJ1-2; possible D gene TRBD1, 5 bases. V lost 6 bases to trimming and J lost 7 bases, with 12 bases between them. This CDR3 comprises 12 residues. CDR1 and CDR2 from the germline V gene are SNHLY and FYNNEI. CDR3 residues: CASRPMGGGYTF. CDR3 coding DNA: TGTGCCAGCAGGCCGATGGGGGGTGGCTACACCTTC.

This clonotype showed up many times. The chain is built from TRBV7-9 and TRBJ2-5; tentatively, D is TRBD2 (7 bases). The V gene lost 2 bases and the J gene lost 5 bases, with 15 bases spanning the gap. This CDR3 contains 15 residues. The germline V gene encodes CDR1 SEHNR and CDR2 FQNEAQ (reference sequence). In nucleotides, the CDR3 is TGTGCCAGCAGCTTAAATTCCGGGGGGCCGGAGACCCAGTACTTC. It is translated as CASSLNSGGPETQYF.

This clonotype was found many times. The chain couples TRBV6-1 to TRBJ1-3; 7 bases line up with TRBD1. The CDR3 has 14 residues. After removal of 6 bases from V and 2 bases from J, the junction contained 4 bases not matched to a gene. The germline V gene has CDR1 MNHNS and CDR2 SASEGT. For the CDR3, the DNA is TGTGCCAGCAGCAGACAGGGAGCTGGAAACACCATATATTTT. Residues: CASSRQGAGNTIYF.

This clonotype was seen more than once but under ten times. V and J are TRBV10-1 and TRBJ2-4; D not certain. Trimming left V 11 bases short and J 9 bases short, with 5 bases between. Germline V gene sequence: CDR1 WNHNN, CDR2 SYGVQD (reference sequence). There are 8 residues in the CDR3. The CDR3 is CALGIQYF. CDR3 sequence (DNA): TGCGCCCTCGGCATTCAGTACTTC.

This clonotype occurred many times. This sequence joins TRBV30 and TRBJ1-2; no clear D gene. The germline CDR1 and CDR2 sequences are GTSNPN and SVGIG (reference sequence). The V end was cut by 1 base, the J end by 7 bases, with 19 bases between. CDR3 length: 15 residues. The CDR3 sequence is CAWSDPPGRDRGYTF. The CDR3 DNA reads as TGTGCCTGGAGTGACCCCCCCGGGAGGGATCGTGGCTACACCTTC.

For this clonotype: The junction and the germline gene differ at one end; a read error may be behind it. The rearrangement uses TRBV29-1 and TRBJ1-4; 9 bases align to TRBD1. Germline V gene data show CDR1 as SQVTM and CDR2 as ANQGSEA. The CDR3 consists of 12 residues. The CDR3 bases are TGCAGCGTTATTGGACAGGGGCGAAAACTGCTTTTT. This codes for CSVIGQGRKLLF. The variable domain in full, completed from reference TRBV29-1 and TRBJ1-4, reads SAVISQKPSRDICQRGTSLTIQCQVDSQVTMMFWYRQQPGQSLTLIATANQGSEATYESGFVIDKFPISRPNLTFSTLTVSNMSPEDSSIYLCSVIGQGRKLLFGSGTQLSVL.

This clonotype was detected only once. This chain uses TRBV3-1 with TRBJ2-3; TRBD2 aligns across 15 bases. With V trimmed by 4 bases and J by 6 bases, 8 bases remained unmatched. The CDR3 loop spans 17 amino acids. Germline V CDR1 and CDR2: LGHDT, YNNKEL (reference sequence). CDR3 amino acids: CASSLGLAGGPMDTQYF. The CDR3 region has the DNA TGTGCCAGCAGCCTCGGACTAGCGGGAGGGCCGATGGATACGCAGTATTTT.